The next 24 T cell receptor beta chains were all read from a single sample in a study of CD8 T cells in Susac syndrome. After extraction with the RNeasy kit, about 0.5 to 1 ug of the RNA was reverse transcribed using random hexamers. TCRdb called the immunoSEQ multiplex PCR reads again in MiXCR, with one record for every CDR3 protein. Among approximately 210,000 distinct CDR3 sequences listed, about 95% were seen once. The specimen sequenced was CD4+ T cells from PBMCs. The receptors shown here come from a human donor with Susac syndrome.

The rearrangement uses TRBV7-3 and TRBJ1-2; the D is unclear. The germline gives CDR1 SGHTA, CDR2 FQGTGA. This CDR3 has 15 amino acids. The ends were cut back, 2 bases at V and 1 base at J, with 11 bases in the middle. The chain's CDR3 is CASSLDTELNYGYTF. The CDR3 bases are TGTGCCAGCAGCTTAGATACAGAACTTAACTATGGCTACACCTTC.

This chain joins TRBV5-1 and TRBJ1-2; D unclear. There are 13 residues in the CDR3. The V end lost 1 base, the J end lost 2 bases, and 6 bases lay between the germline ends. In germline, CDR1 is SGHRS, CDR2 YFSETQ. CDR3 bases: TGCGCCAGCAGCTTGCGGTCCAACTATGGCTACACCTTC. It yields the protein CASSLRSNYGYTF.

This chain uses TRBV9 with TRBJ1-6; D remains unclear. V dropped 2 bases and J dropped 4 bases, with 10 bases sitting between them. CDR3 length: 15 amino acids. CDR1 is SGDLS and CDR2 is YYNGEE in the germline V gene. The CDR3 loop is CASSVSGVYNSPLHF. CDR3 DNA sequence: TGTGCCAGCAGCGTTTCGGGAGTTTATAATTCACCCCTCCACTTT.

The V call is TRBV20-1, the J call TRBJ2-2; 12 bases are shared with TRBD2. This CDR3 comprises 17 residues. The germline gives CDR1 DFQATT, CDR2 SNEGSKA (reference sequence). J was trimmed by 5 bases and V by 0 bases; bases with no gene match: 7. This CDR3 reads CSARDKLAGGPTGELFF. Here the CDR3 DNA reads TGCAGTGCTAGAGATAAGCTAGCGGGGGGGCCGACCGGGGAGCTGTTTTTT.

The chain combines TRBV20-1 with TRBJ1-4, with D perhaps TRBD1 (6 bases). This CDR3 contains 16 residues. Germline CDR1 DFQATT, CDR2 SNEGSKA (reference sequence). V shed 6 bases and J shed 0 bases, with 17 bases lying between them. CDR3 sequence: CSAPDSPLATNEKLFF. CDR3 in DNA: TGCAGTGCCCCGGACAGCCCGCTGGCAACTAATGAAAAACTGTTTTTT.

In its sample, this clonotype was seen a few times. The CDR3 here is CAWSVPGGDYGYTF. CDR3 bases: TGTGCCTGGAGTGTCCCGGGAGGTGACTATGGCTACACCTTC. V is TRBV30 and J is TRBJ1-2; no reliable D call. Trimming pared 0 bases from V and 3 bases from J, leaving 11 bases between. CDR1 and CDR2 (germline): GTSNPN, SVGIG (reference sequence). There are 14 residues in the CDR3. The variable domain in full, with the rest retrieved from reference TRBV30 and TRBJ1-2, is SQTIHQWPATLVQPVGSPLSLECTVEGTSNPNLYWYRQAAGRGLQLLFYSVGIGQISSEVPQNLSASRPQDRQFILSSKKLLLSDSGFYLCAWSVPGGDYGYTFGSGTRLTVV.

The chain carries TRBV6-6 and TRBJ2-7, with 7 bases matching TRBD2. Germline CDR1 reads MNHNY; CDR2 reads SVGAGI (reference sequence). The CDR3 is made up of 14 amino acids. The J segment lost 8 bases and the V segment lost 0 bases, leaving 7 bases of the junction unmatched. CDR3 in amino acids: CASSYSESGVQQYF. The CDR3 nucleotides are TGTGCCAGCAGTTACTCGGAAAGCGGGGTACAGCAGTACTTC.

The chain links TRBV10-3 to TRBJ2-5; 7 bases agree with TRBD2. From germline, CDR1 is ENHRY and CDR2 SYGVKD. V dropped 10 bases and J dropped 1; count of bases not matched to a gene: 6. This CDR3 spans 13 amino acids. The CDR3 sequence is CANQAGPQETQYF. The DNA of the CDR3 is TGTGCCAACCAAGCGGGACCCCAAGAGACCCAGTACTTC.

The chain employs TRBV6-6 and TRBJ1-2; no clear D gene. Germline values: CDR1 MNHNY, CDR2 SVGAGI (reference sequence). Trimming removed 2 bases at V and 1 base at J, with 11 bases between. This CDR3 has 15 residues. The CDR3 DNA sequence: TGTGCCAGCAGTTACCGCCCCGAAAGTAACTATGGCTACACCTTC. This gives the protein CASSYRPESNYGYTF.

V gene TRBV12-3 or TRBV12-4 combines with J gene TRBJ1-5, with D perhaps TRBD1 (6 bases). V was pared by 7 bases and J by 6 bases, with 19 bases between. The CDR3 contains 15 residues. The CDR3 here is CASTQDGGPGQPQHF. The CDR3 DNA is TGTGCCAGCACCCAAGACGGGGGGCCGGGTCAGCCCCAGCATTTT.

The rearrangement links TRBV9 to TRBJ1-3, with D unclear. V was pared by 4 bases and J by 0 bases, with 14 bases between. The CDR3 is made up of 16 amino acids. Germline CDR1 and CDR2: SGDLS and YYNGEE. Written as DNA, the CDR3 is TGTGCCAGCAGCCCAAGACCGTCCTCCTCTGGAAACACCATATATTTT. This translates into CASSPRPSSSGNTIYF.

This chain's CDR3 is CASRLSGNYGYTF. CDR3 bases: TGTGCCAGCAGACTGTCAGGAAACTATGGCTACACCTTC. The V and J genes are TRBV11-2 and TRBJ1-2; no clear D gene. The ends were cut back, 6 bases at V and 2 bases at J, with 10 bases in the middle. The CDR3 spans 13 residues. Germline V lookup: CDR1 SGHAT, CDR2 FQNNGV.

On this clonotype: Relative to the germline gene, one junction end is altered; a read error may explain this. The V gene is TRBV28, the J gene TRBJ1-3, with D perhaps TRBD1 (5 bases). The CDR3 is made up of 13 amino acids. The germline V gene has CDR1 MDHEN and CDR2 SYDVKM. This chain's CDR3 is CASLGGSENTIYF. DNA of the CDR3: TGTGCCAGCCTGGGGGGGTCTGAAAACACCATATATTTT.

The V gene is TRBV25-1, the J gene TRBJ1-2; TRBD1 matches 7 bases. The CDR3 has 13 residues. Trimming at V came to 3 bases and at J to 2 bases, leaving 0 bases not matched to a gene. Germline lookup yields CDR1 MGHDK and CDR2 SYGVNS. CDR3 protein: CASSETGNYGYTF. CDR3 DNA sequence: TGTGCCAGCAGTGAGACAGGGAACTATGGCTACACCTTC.

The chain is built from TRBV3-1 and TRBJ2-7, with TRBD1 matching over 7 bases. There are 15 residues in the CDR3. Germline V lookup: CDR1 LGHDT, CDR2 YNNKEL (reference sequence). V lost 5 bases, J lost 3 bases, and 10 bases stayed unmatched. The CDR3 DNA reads TGTGCCAGCAGCGTGACCGGGACAGCGAGCTACGAGCAGTACTTC. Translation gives CASSVTGTASYEQYF.

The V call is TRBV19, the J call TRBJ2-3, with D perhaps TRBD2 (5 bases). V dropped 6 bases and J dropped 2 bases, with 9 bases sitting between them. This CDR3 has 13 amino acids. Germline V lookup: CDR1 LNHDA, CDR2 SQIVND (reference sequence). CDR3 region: CASSLGDTDTQYF. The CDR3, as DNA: TGTGCCAGTAGCTTGGGAGACACAGATACGCAGTATTTT.

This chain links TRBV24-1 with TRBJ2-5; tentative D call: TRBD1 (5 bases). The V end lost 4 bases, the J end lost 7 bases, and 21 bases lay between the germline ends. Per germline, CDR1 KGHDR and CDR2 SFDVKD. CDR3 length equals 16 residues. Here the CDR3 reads CATSDASDSLGLTQYF. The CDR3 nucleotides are TGTGCCACCAGTGACGCCTCTGACAGTCTGGGGTTGACCCAGTACTTC.

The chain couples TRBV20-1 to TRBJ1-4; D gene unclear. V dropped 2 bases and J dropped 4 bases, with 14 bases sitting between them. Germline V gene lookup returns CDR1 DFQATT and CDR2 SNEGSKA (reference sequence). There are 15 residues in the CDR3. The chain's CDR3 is CSARSPYQLNEKLFF. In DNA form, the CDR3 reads TGCAGTGCTAGATCTCCCTACCAGCTTAATGAAAAACTGTTTTTT.

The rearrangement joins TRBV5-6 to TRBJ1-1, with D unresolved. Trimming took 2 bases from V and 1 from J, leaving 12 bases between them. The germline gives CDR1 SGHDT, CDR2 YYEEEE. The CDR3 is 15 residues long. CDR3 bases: TGTGCCAGCAGCTTTTCCCCCAACACGAACACTGAAGCTTTCTTT. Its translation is CASSFSPNTNTEAFF.

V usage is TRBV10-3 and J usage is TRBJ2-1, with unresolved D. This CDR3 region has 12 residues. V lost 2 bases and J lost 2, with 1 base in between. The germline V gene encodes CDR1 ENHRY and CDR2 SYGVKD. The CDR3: CAISEPYNEQFF. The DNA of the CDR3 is TGTGCCATCAGTGAGCCCTACAATGAGCAGTTCTTC.

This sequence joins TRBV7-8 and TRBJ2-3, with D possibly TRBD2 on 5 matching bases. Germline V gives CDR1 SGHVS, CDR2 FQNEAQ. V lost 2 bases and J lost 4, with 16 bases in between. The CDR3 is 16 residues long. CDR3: CASSLSDYHSADTQYF. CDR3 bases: TGTGCCAGCAGCTTATCCGACTACCATAGCGCAGATACGCAGTATTTT.

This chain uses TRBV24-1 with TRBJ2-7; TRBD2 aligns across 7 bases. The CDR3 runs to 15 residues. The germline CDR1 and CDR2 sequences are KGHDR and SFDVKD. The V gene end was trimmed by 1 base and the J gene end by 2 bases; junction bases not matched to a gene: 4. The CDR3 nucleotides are TGTGCCACCAGTGATTTTAAGCGGGGAGCCTACGAGCAGTACTTC. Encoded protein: CATSDFKRGAYEQYF.

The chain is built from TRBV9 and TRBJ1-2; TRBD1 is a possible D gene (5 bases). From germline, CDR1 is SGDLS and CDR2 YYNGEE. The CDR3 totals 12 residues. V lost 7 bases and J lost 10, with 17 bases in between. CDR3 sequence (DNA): TGTGCCAGCCGTCGGGACGGGTGGATCTACACCTTC. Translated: CASRRDGWIYTF. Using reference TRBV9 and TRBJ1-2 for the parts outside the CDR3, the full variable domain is DSGVTQTPKHLITATGQRVTLRCSPRSGDLSVYWYQQSLDQGLQFLIQYYNGEERAKGNILERFSAQQFPDLHSELNLSSLELGDSALYFCASRRDGWIYTFGSGTRLTVV.

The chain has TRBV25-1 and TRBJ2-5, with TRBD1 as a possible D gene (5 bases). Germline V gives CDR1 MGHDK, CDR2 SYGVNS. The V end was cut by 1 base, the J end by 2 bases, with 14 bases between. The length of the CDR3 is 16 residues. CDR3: CASSEWGIGVQETQYF. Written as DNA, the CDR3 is TGTGCCAGCAGTGAATGGGGTATAGGGGTTCAAGAGACCCAGTACTTC. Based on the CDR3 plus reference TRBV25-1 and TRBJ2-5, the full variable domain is EADIYQTPRYLVIGTGKKITLECSQTMGHDKMYWYQQDPGMELHLIHYSYGVNSTEKGDLSSESTVSRIRTEHFPLTLESARPSHTSQYLCASSEWGIGVQETQYFGPGTRLLVL.